Each of the 21 T cell receptor beta chains below was sequenced from the same sample in a study of cytomegalovirus exposure and HLA in healthy donors. PCR amplification relied on 60 Vbeta primers (plus 13 Jbeta primers). Sequenced by immunoSEQ multiplex PCR; TCRdb stores in-frame clones only, minus some. This table holds roughly 100,000 clones, around 80% found once. Specimen: PBMCs. These receptors came from a man aged 25-45 years in good health and CMV-seronegative.

This chain uses TRBV30 with TRBJ1-6; D may be TRBD1 (5 bases). Germline-derived CDR1 and CDR2 are GTSNPN and SVGIG (reference sequence). Trimming shortened V by 2 bases and J by 9 bases, and 8 bases separated the two germline ends. The CDR3 consists of 12 residues. CDR3 residues: CAWSSGGSPLHF. The DNA for the CDR3 is TGTGCCTGGAGTTCGGGGGGTTCACCCCTCCACTTT.

The sample holds a few counts of this clone. The J gene is TRBJ1-5, the V gene TRBV6-1; a weak D match, TRBD1 (5 bases). The germline CDR1 and CDR2 sequences are MNHNS and SASEGT. V was clipped by 10 bases and J by 0 bases, with 10 bases between them. CDR3 size: 13 residues. The CDR3 spells CATQGNSNQPQHF. The DNA of the CDR3 is TGTGCCACCCAGGGTAATAGCAATCAGCCCCAGCATTTT.

The chain combines TRBV7-9 with TRBJ1-5; D ambiguous. Trimming removed 1 base from V and 3 bases from J, with 10 bases in between. The CDR3 is 15 amino acids. Germline V CDR1 and CDR2: SEHNR, FQNEAQ (reference sequence). The CDR3: CASSLGSGSNQPQHF. DNA of the CDR3: TGTGCCAGCAGCTTAGGGTCCGGGTCCAATCAGCCCCAGCATTTT.

The genes are TRBV7-9 and TRBJ1-4; 7 bases fit TRBD1. CDR1 is SEHNR and CDR2 is FQNEAQ in the germline V gene (reference sequence). The V and J ends lost 5 bases and 6 bases, in that order; junction bases with no gene match: 12. There are 16 residues in the CDR3. The CDR3 loop is CASSAFQGVKDEKLFF. CDR3 nucleotides: TGTGCCAGCAGCGCATTTCAGGGGGTGAAAGATGAAAAACTGTTTTTT.

The chain couples TRBV2 to TRBJ1-1; maybe TRBD1 (6 bases). Germline V gene lookup returns CDR1 SNHLY and CDR2 FYNNEI. CDR3 length: 13 amino acids. V was cut by 8 bases and J by 1 base, with 11 bases left in between. CDR3 in amino acids: CASSTGPNTEAFF. DNA for the CDR3: TGTGCCAGCTCGACAGGCCCGAACACTGAAGCTTTCTTT.

The chain combines TRBV28 with TRBJ1-2, with TRBD1 matching 7 bases. This CDR3 region has 14 residues. The germline gives CDR1 MDHEN, CDR2 SYDVKM. Losses at the gene ends were 6 bases for V and 8 bases for J; bases not matched to a gene: 12. CDR3 in amino acids: CASSQPDRAGGYTF. DNA for the CDR3: TGTGCCAGCAGCCAACCCGACAGGGCAGGGGGCTACACCTTC.

The V gene is TRBV5-6, the J gene TRBJ1-2, with D maybe TRBD1 (5 bases). Looked up from germline, CDR1 is SGHDT and CDR2 is YYEEEE. CDR3 length: 14 residues. Between the trimmed V and J ends, which lost 6 bases and 3 bases, there was a span of 15 bases. In DNA, the CDR3 is TGTGCCAGCACCCCCTTGGGGGGAGACTATGGCTACACCTTC. Translation gives CASTPLGGDYGYTF.

This clone has just one count. The gene calls are TRBV15 and TRBJ1-6; D may be TRBD1 (5 bases). V was trimmed by 0 bases and J by 6 bases, leaving 9 bases between them. Germline V gene data show CDR1 as LNHNV and CDR2 as YYDKDF (reference sequence). This CDR3 is 15 amino acids long. CDR3 amino acids: CATSRDTGGNSPLHF. The CDR3 DNA reads TGTGCCACCAGCAGAGATACAGGCGGTAATTCACCCCTCCACTTT.

This rearrangement joins TRBV29-1 to TRBJ2-5, with D uncertain. Germline V lookup: CDR1 SQVTM, CDR2 ANQGSEA. Trimming shortened V by 4 bases and J by 7 bases, and 16 bases separated the two germline ends. The CDR3 spans 13 residues. CDR3 region: CSVGVSSSGTQYF. CDR3 DNA sequence: TGCAGCGTTGGAGTTTCGTCTTCGGGGACCCAGTACTTC.

The chain recombines TRBV6-5 with TRBJ2-7; weak D call: TRBD1 (6 bases). Trimming left V 7 bases short and J 4 bases short, with 14 bases between. Germline V gene lookup returns CDR1 MNHEY and CDR2 SVGAGI. The CDR3 is 13 residues long. The DNA for the CDR3 is TGTGCCAGCAAGTTCGGACAGCAATACGAGCAGTACTTC. Amino acid sequence: CASKFGQQYEQYF.

This CDR3 reads CASTLGRGGADTEAFF. As DNA, the CDR3 is TGTGCCAGCACACTCGGACGGGGGGGCGCGGACACTGAAGCTTTCTTT. The chain uses TRBV11-2 and TRBJ1-1; D perhaps matches TRBD1 (6 bases). Germline loops: CDR1 SGHAT, CDR2 FQNNGV. V lost 7 bases, J lost 3 bases, and 21 bases lay in between. This CDR3 is 16 amino acids long. Full variable domain (missing parts from reference TRBV11-2 and TRBJ1-1): EAGVAQSPRYKIIEKRQSVAFWCNPISGHATLYWYQQILGQGPKLLIQFQNNGVVDDSQLPKDRFSAERLKGVDSTLKIQPAKLEDSAVYLCASTLGRGGADTEAFFGQGTRLTVV.

The chain has TRBV18 and TRBJ2-3, with a possible D match to TRBD2 (5 bases). The ends were cut back, 8 bases at V and 4 bases at J, with 7 bases in the middle. This CDR3 contains 11 residues. From germline, CDR1 is KGHSH and CDR2 LQKENI. The CDR3 region has the DNA TGTGCCAGCGCGGACTCAGATACGCAGTATTTT. Its protein is CASADSDTQYF.

This chain joins TRBV11-3 and TRBJ2-3; TRBD1 aligns across 10 bases. The CDR3 contains 14 residues. V lost 4 bases, J lost 6 bases, and 4 bases stayed unmatched. Germline lookup yields CDR1 SGHNT and CDR2 YENEEA. CDR3 protein: CASSSRDRGDTQYF. The CDR3 DNA reads as TGTGCCAGCAGCTCCCGGGACAGGGGCGATACGCAGTATTTT.

The gene calls are TRBV5-1 and TRBJ2-5; D remains unclear. This CDR3 region has 14 residues. CDR1 and CDR2 from the germline V gene are SGHRS and YFSETQ. V lost 4 bases and J 0 bases, leaving 10 bases between the germline ends. CDR3 protein: CASSPLGDQETQYF. The CDR3 coding sequence is TGCGCCAGCAGCCCCCTGGGCGACCAAGAGACCCAGTACTTC.

This chain joins TRBV7-2 and TRBJ2-5, with TRBD2 matching 11 bases. The CDR3 is made up of 15 amino acids. The V and J ends lost 2 bases and 5 bases, in that order; junction bases with no gene match: 4. The V gene's germline CDR1 is SGHTA and CDR2 FQGNSA. CDR3 residues: CASSLLSGGGETQYF. CDR3 DNA: TGTGCCAGCAGCTTACTTAGCGGGGGGGGCGAGACCCAGTACTTC. The full variable domain, in which reference TRBV7-2 and TRBJ2-5 provide the parts outside the CDR3, is GAGVSQSPSNKVTEKGKDVELRCDPISGHTALYWYRQSLGQGLEFLIYFQGNSAPDKSGLPSDRFSAERTGGSVSTLTIQRTQQEDSAVYLCASSLLSGGGETQYFGPGTRLLVL.

This clone has just a few counts. V and J are TRBV2 and TRBJ2-4, with D perhaps TRBD2 (5 bases). V gave up 6 bases and J gave up 0 bases, with 12 bases separating them. This CDR3 region has 15 residues. Germline loops: CDR1 SNHLY, CDR2 FYNNEI. The CDR3 loop reads CASRGSQIAKNIQYF. CDR3 DNA: TGTGCCAGCAGGGGGAGTCAGATAGCCAAAAACATTCAGTACTTC. The complete variable domain, with remaining parts taken from reference TRBV2 and TRBJ2-4, reads EPEVTQTPSHQVTQMGQEVILRCVPISNHLYFYWYRQILGQKVEFLVSFYNNEISEKSEIFDDQFSVERPDGSNFTLKIRSTKLEDSAMYFCASRGSQIAKNIQYFGAGTRLSVL.

This rearrangement joins TRBV27 to TRBJ2-1; the match to TRBD1 covers 10 bases. This CDR3 spans 14 amino acids. Trimming cost V 6 bases and J 7 bases; bases outside gene matches: 6. Germline loops: CDR1 MNHEY, CDR2 SMNVEV (reference sequence). The DNA of the CDR3 is TGTGCCAGCAGGACAGGGGGCATGGGGAATGAGCAGTTCTTC. This sequence encodes CASRTGGMGNEQFF.

The CDR3 DNA follows: TGTGCCAGCAGCCCAATGTTTAGCGGGACCGGGGAGCTGTTTTTT. Amino acids: CASSPMFSGTGELFF. The rearrangement joins TRBV7-7 to TRBJ2-2; 7 bases align to TRBD2. Germline-derived CDR1 and CDR2 are SSHAT and FNYEAQ (reference sequence). With 5 bases clipped from V and 5 bases from J, the junction kept 8 bases outside the gene matches. CDR3 length equals 15 residues.

J is TRBJ2-5 and V is TRBV18, with 10 bases matching TRBD2. The CDR3 has 15 amino acids. Germline V gene data show CDR1 as KGHSH and CDR2 as LQKENI. After removal of 4 bases from V and 2 bases from J, the junction contained 4 bases not matched to a gene. The CDR3 reads CASSRQAGGQETQYF. As DNA, the CDR3 is TGTGCCAGCTCACGACAAGCGGGAGGGCAAGAGACCCAGTACTTC.

Only a few counts were recorded for this clone. This chain connects TRBV7-6 to TRBJ2-5, with D perhaps matching TRBD1 (5 bases). The CDR3 is 15 amino acids. Trimming shortened V by 5 bases and J by 3 bases, and 16 bases separated the two germline ends. Germline assignment: CDR1 SGHVS and CDR2 FNYEAQ. The CDR3 nucleotides read TGTGCCAGCAGCCCAACCCCGGACAATAAAGAGACCCAGTACTTC. It encodes CASSPTPDNKETQYF.

This clone was counted ten times or more. The gene calls are TRBV7-2 and TRBJ1-2; TRBD1 matches 9 bases. The ends lost 3 bases at V and 2 bases at J; junction bases unmatched: 4. The CDR3 has 15 amino acids. The V gene's germline CDR1 is SGHTA and CDR2 FQGNSA. The CDR3 region has the DNA TGTGCCAGCAGCTTCTTACAGGGGGCGAACTATGGCTACACCTTC. Translated, it gives CASSFLQGANYGYTF.